These 23 T cell receptor beta chains were sequenced from one sample in a study of CD8 T cells in Susac syndrome. Random hexamers were used to reverse transcribe an amount of roughly 0.45 to 1 ug RNA. TCRdb processed the immunoSEQ multiplex PCR reads anew with MiXCR; each CDR3 protein has one entry. The sample shows more than 150,000 distinct CDR3 sequences, about 95% of them seen only once. Material for sequencing was CD8+ T cells from PBMCs. The source is a human donor with Susac syndrome.

This sequence joins TRBV5-6 and TRBJ2-2; D might be TRBD2 (6 bases). Germline-derived CDR1 and CDR2 are SGHDT and YYEEEE. CDR3 length equals 14 residues. V lost 4 bases to trimming and J lost 6 bases, with 13 bases between them. CDR3 residues: CASSTASVPGELFF. CDR3 nucleotides: TGTGCCAGCAGCACGGCTAGCGTCCCCGGGGAGCTGTTTTTT.

This chain uses TRBV5-1 with TRBJ2-7; 10 bases match TRBD1. The CDR3 is 14 residues long. In germline, CDR1 is SGHRS, CDR2 YFSETQ. The V segment lost 4 bases and the J segment 2 bases; nucleotides outside the gene matches: 3. The CDR3, as DNA: TGCGCCAGCAGCGGGGGGACAGGGGCCTACGAGCAGTACTTC. This sequence encodes CASSGGTGAYEQYF.

The chain combines TRBV20-1 with TRBJ2-2; no clear D. Germline V gene lookup returns CDR1 DFQATT and CDR2 SNEGSKA (reference sequence). This CDR3 has 15 amino acids. V lost 3 bases and J lost 4, with 15 bases in between. CDR3 region: CSARAFERPTGELFF. The CDR3 DNA reads TGCAGTGCTAGGGCGTTTGAGCGACCCACCGGGGAGCTGTTTTTT.

V and J are TRBV27 and TRBJ1-2; weak D call: TRBD1 (5 bases). CDR1 MNHEY and CDR2 SMNVEV come from the germline V gene (reference sequence). The ends were cut back, 0 bases at V and 8 bases at J, with 13 bases in the middle. The CDR3 totals 14 residues. The chain's CDR3 is CASSLSGGTGGYTF. The DNA of the CDR3 is TGTGCCAGCAGTTTATCGGGAGGGACGGGCGGCTACACCTTC.

The chain has TRBV5-1 and TRBJ2-3; D gene unclear. From germline, CDR1 is SGHRS and CDR2 YFSETQ. V lost 0 bases, J lost 0 bases, and 11 bases lay in between. This CDR3 is built from 16 residues. The CDR3 reads CASSLADTTSTDTQYF. The CDR3, as DNA: TGCGCCAGCAGCTTGGCGGATACAACTAGCACAGATACGCAGTATTTT.

This clonotype was recorded a few times. V is TRBV9 and J is TRBJ2-7; D is unclear. The ends were cut back, 5 bases at V and 3 bases at J, with 6 bases in the middle. Germline lookup yields CDR1 SGDLS and CDR2 YYNGEE. The CDR3 runs 11 residues. This chain's CDR3 is CASSDNYEQYF. The CDR3 coding sequence is TGTGCCAGCAGTGATAACTACGAGCAGTACTTC.

The rearrangement links TRBV7-6 to TRBJ2-6; D may be TRBD1 (6 bases). The germline V gene has CDR1 SGHVS and CDR2 FNYEAQ. This CDR3 has 16 residues. V shed 5 bases and J shed 0 bases, with 11 bases lying between them. The CDR3, as DNA: TGTGCCAGCAGCCATGGACAGAACTCTGGGGCCAACGTCCTGACTTTC. Translation gives CASSHGQNSGANVLTF.

The V gene is TRBV20-1, the J gene TRBJ2-1; 9 bases fit TRBD2. The V and J ends lost 6 bases and 6 bases, in that order; junction bases with no gene match: 9. The germline V gene encodes CDR1 DFQATT and CDR2 SNEGSKA (reference sequence). The CDR3 is made up of 14 amino acids. CDR3 sequence: CSANSGSEANEQFF. The CDR3 bases are TGCAGTGCAAATAGCGGGAGCGAGGCCAATGAGCAGTTCTTC.

The chain employs TRBV20-1 and TRBJ2-5; tentatively, D is TRBD2 (6 bases). Trimming left V 1 base short and J 3 bases short, with 15 bases between. Per the germline V gene, CDR1 is DFQATT and CDR2 is SNEGSKA (reference sequence). The CDR3 contains 15 residues. CDR3 DNA sequence: TGCAGTGCTAGAGTACTGCGACTAGTGGAAGAGACCCAGTACTTC. As protein: CSARVLRLVEETQYF.

This chain uses TRBV13 with TRBJ2-4; 13 nucleotides line up with TRBD2. Trimming cost V 3 bases and J 3 bases; bases outside gene matches: 5. The CDR3 sequence is 17 residues long. Germline CDR1 PRHDT, CDR2 FYEKMQ (reference sequence). This chain's CDR3 is CASSFRLAGGYKNIQYF. Here the CDR3 DNA reads TGTGCCAGCAGCTTTCGACTAGCGGGAGGATACAAAAACATTCAGTACTTC.

This chain joins TRBV7-9 and TRBJ1-5, with 10 positions matching TRBD1. The ends lost 5 bases at V and 5 bases at J; junction bases unmatched: 6. Germline V CDR1 and CDR2: SEHNR, FQNEAQ (reference sequence). The CDR3 runs to 15 residues. CDR3 residues: CASSRGTGDYQPQHF. As DNA, the CDR3 is TGTGCCAGCAGCCGAGGGACAGGGGATTATCAGCCCCAGCATTTT.

V gene TRBV6-1 combines with J gene TRBJ2-7; 15 bases agree with TRBD2. The CDR3 spans 17 residues. CDR1 and CDR2 (germline): MNHNS, SASEGT. Trimming at V came to 6 bases and at J to 0 bases, leaving 6 bases not matched to a gene. The CDR3 loop reads CASSRTSGGESSYEQYF. DNA of the CDR3: TGTGCCAGCAGCCGGACTAGCGGGGGGGAAAGCTCCTACGAGCAGTACTTC.

V usage is TRBV9 and J usage is TRBJ1-1; possibly TRBD1 for D (6 bases). Trimming took off 0 bases at V and 5 bases at J, with 17 bases between the two ends. Germline V gene sequence: CDR1 SGDLS, CDR2 YYNGEE. The CDR3 sequence is 16 residues long. In DNA form, the CDR3 reads TGTGCCAGCAGCGTAGGAGCAGGGGATAAGCCAACTGAAGCTTTCTTT. Protein sequence: CASSVGAGDKPTEAFF.

The V and J genes are TRBV19 and TRBJ2-6, with D hard to call. CDR1 is LNHDA and CDR2 is SQIVND in the germline V gene (reference sequence). The CDR3 is made up of 14 amino acids. Between the trimmed V and J ends, which lost 3 bases and 0 bases, there was a span of 3 bases. The CDR3 loop reads CASSINSGANVLTF. CDR3 coding DNA: TGTGCCAGTAGTATCAACTCTGGGGCCAACGTCCTGACTTTC.

This sequence joins TRBV20-1 and TRBJ1-1; D gene unclear. V was clipped by 5 bases and J by 4 bases, with 14 bases between them. The germline gives CDR1 DFQATT, CDR2 SNEGSKA (reference sequence). This CDR3 has 13 residues. The CDR3 protein is CSALYDGRTEAFF. In DNA, the CDR3 is TGCAGTGCTCTATACGACGGACGCACTGAAGCTTTCTTT.

The chain combines TRBV12-3 or TRBV12-4 with TRBJ2-1, with D possibly being TRBD2 (6 bases). This CDR3 comprises 13 residues. The V and J ends lost 5 bases and 13 bases respectively, with 18 bases between them. The CDR3 here is CASSVGTPENQFF. DNA for the CDR3: TGTGCCAGCAGTGTCGGGACTCCTGAGAACCAGTTCTTC.

The chain has TRBV12-5 and TRBJ2-7; D is undetermined. Trimming pared 2 bases from V and 3 bases from J, leaving 8 bases between. This CDR3 comprises 13 residues. Germline lookup yields CDR1 LGHNT and CDR2 FRNRAP. CDR3 in amino acids: CASGLSSFYEQYF. As DNA, the CDR3 is TGTGCTAGTGGTTTGTCTAGTTTCTACGAGCAGTACTTC.

This clonotype was detected once. The chain joins TRBV7-9 to TRBJ2-1; D may be TRBD1 (6 bases). Germline values: CDR1 SEHNR, CDR2 FQNEAQ (reference sequence). The CDR3 length is 12 residues. Trimming left V 5 bases short and J 9 bases short, with 11 bases between. CDR3 in amino acids: CASSPQGSEQFF. DNA for the CDR3: TGTGCCAGCAGCCCGCAGGGGAGTGAGCAGTTCTTC.

This clonotype was seen only once. J is TRBJ1-6 and V is TRBV13, with 10 bases identical to TRBD1. Germline V gives CDR1 PRHDT, CDR2 FYEKMQ (reference sequence). This CDR3 spans 15 amino acids. V shed 4 bases, J shed 8 bases, and the junction held 5 bases outside the gene matches. The CDR3 reads CASSSLGTGDSPLHF. In nucleotides, the CDR3 is TGTGCCAGCAGCTCGCTTGGGACAGGGGATTCACCCCTCCACTTT.

V gene TRBV28 combines with J gene TRBJ2-4; D is uncertain. Trimming shortened V by 2 bases and J by 7 bases, and 6 bases separated the two germline ends. The CDR3 runs to 12 residues. Germline V gene lookup returns CDR1 MDHEN and CDR2 SYDVKM. CDR3 loop: CASSLTRNIQYF. The CDR3 nucleotides are TGTGCCAGCAGTTTAACACGTAACATTCAGTACTTC.

This sequence joins TRBV2 and TRBJ2-5; 13 bases align to TRBD2. The CDR3 is 15 residues long. The V and J ends lost 4 bases and 4 bases, in that order; junction bases with no gene match: 3. The germline gives CDR1 SNHLY, CDR2 FYNNEI. The CDR3 bases are TGTGCCAGCAGTGGAACTAGCGGGAGGGCAGAGACCCAGTACTTC. It specifies CASSGTSGRAETQYF.

V gene TRBV20-1 combines with J gene TRBJ2-1, with D hard to call. Looked up from germline, CDR1 is DFQATT and CDR2 is SNEGSKA (reference sequence). The length of the CDR3 is 15 residues. Trimming took off 6 bases at V and 5 bases at J, with 20 bases between the two ends. The CDR3 region is CSAPNPTREHNEQFF. For the CDR3, the DNA is TGCAGTGCACCGAACCCAACCCGAGAACACAATGAGCAGTTCTTC.

This chain connects TRBV9 to TRBJ2-1; TRBD2 agrees at 9 bases. The V and J ends lost 0 bases and 6 bases, in that order; junction bases with no gene match: 7. The CDR3 runs 16 residues. Germline V gene data show CDR1 as SGDLS and CDR2 as YYNGEE. CDR3 DNA: TGTGCCAGCAGCGTAGGGAGCGGGAGGCATATCAATGAGCAGTTCTTC. Its protein product is CASSVGSGRHINEQFF.